One and the same sample provided the 2 T cell receptor beta chains below, sequenced in a study of T-cell memory formation after mild COVID-19. Via MiXCR, TCRdb re-called the 5' RACE reads, giving one row per CDR3 protein. The sample lists approximately 260,000 distinct CDR3 sequences; approximately 18% were seen once. Input material: PBMCs or a T cell subset sorted from them (not recorded which). Receptor source: a man between 18 and 35 years old who had mild COVID-19 (a few samples of this study predate the infection). Cell type and time point are not known.

In this sample, this clonotype turned up many times. The chain recombines TRBV3-1 with TRBJ1-6; D ambiguous. The germline V gene has CDR1 LGHDT and CDR2 YNNKEL (reference sequence). The length of the CDR3 is 17 residues. The V end lost 6 bases, the J end lost 0 bases, and 15 bases lay between the germline ends. For the CDR3, the DNA is TGTGCCAGCAGAGCTAGGACGGCAGTCTCCTATAATTCACCCCTCCACTTT. Protein sequence: CASRARTAVSYNSPLHF.

This clonotype appeared a few times. This rearrangement joins TRBV7-2 to TRBJ1-2; TRBD1 agrees at 7 bases. This CDR3 is 14 amino acids long. Germline CDR1 SGHTA, CDR2 FQGNSA. The V gene end was trimmed by 0 bases and the J gene end by 8 bases; junction bases not matched to a gene: 6. Here the CDR3 DNA reads TGTGCCAGCAGCTTAGCGCTGAGGGGGCGAGGCTACACCTTC. Translating it yields CASSLALRGRGYTF.